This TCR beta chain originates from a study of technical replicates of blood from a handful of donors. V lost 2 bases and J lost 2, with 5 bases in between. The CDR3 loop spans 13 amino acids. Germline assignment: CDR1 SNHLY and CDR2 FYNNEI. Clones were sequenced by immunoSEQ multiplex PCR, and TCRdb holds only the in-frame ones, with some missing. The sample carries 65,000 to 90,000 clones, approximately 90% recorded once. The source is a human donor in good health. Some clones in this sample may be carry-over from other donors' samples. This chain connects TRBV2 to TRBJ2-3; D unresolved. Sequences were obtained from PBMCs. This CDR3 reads CASSEPHTDTQYF. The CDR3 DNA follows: TGTGCCAGCAGTGAACCCCACACAGATACGCAGTATTTT.